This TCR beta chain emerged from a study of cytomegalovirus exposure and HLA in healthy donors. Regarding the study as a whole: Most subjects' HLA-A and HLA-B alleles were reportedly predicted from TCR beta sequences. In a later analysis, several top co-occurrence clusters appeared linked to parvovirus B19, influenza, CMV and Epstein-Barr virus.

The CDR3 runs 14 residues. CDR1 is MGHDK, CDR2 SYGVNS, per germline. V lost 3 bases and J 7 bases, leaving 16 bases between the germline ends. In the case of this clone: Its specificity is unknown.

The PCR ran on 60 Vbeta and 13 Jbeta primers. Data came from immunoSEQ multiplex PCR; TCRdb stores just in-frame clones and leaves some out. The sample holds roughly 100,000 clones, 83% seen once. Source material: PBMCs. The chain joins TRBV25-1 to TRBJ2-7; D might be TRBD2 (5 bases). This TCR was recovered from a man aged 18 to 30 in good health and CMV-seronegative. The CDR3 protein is CASSDPGEGREQYF. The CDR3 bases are TGTGCCAGCAGTGACCCCGGAGAGGGCAGAGAGCAGTACTTC.